This record covers a single T cell receptor (beta chain). Antigen specificity is unknown. The sample is drawn from a study of cytomegalovirus exposure and HLA in healthy donors. In the PCR, 60 Vbeta and 13 Jbeta primers were used. Method: immunoSEQ multiplex PCR; TCRdb's copy keeps in-frame clones and lacks some. Altogether 35,000 to 50,000 clones are present, roughly 80% being singletons, with the ten largest covering more than 1.2%. Whole-study results and caveats: It was assumed in the presence/absence analyses that sequencing depth was roughly uniform across donors. The study carried out a later analysis of TCR beta sequences. It associated some 17,000 of them with specific HLA alleles at a false discovery rate of 0.05.

At collection, donors were nominally healthy, but unrecorded immune exposures were probable. There are 14 residues in the CDR3. Trimming took 0 bases from V and 7 from J; bases not matched to a gene: 2. CDR1 WSHSY and CDR2 SAAADI come from the germline V gene. This TCR was sampled from a man aged 25 to 40 in good health and CMV-seronegative. This chain connects TRBV10-2 to TRBJ2-1; 8 bases line up with TRBD1. The source material was PBMCs. The CDR3 bases are TGCGCCAGCAGTGAGTCGCAGGGGGCAAATGAGCAGTTCTTC. This sequence encodes CASSESQGANEQFF.